Below, one T cell receptor beta chain is given with its context. Its antigen is as yet unknown. Across several immunoSEQ plates, the genomic DNA of each subset was split evenly. TCRdb's table, derived via immunoSEQ multiplex PCR, lists solely in-frame clones and lacks some. This sample has almost 700,000 clones, with about 90% found just once. The germline V gene has CDR1 SGHVS and CDR2 FNYEAQ. Trimming cost V 5 bases and J 7 bases, with 9 bases left between them. The CDR3 has 12 amino acids. The sample comes from a study of shared clonotypes between healthy human individuals. Turning to the study itself: CD4 naive and memory got three plates each, CD8 naive two, CD8 memory one. Broader study findings: The four-donor shared clonotypes exceeded non-shared clonotypes in generation probability, with non-shared ones scoring lower.

CD45RO-negative, CCR7-positively selected cells formed the naive CD8 fraction, excluding terminally differentiated effector memory CD45RA+ cells. The study drew its donors from healthy HIV-negative adults without recent acute infections or vaccinations. The sequence was obtained from a man aged 25-45 years in good health. V is TRBV7-6 and J is TRBJ2-1; D is unclear. Material for sequencing was naive CD8+ T cells sorted from blood. The CDR3, as DNA: TGTGCCAGCAGCGAGTGGAGTAATGAGCAGTTCTTC. Its translation is CASSEWSNEQFF.